This TCR beta chain emerged from a study of technical replicates of blood from several donors. Germline CDR1 reads MRHNA; CDR2 reads SNTAGT. Trimming took 3 bases from V and 0 from J, leaving 12 bases between them. The CDR3 is 16 residues long. Here immunoSEQ multiplex PCR was the method, and the copy in TCRdb shows in-frame clones only, minus some. The sample has 74,000 or so clones; about nine tenths are singletons. Sequences were obtained from T cells isolated from PBMCs. This clonotype originated in a human donor in good health. The chain recombines TRBV6-4 with TRBJ2-1; D may be TRBD2 (5 bases). CDR3 DNA sequence: TGTGCCAGCAGTGAGTGGGCGGGTCGCTCCTACAATGAGCAGTTCTTC. It translates to CASSEWAGRSYNEQFF.